The 9 T cell receptor beta chains in this list originate from one sample, sequenced in a study of CXCR3-negative and CXCR3-positive naive CD8 T cells. TRB cDNA libraries were made by UMI-labeled 5' RACE. TCRdb reanalyzed the 5' RACE reads and collapses them to one entry per CDR3 protein, without DNA. Its table records some 130,000 distinct CDR3 sequences. The sequenced sample consisted of naive CXCR3- CD8+ T cells from blood. Subset defined: CD45RO-CCR7+CD27+CD95- naive CD8+ T cells lacking CXCR3 (TNR3-). All receptors derive from a human donor in good health. Some clones in this sample may be carry-over from other donors' samples.

The V call is TRBV29-1, the J call TRBJ2-5. CDR3 size: 12 residues. Germline V lookup: CDR1 SQVTM, CDR2 ANQGSEA. CDR3 sequence: CSVETFQETQYF. Looking up the rest from reference TRBV29-1 and TRBJ2-5 gives the full variable domain: SAVISQKPSRDICQRGTSLTIQCQVDSQVTMMFWYRQQPGQSLTLIATANQGSEATYESGFVIDKFPISRPNLTFSTLTVSNMSPEDSSIYLCSVETFQETQYFGPGTRLLVL.

This chain links TRBV7-2 with TRBJ1-2; TCRdb proposes TRBD1, but this gene call is untestable without DNA. Germline CDR1 reads SGHTA; CDR2 reads FQGNSA. The CDR3 has 17 amino acids. Here the CDR3 reads CASSPQGSTTSYYGYTF.

This chain joins TRBV4-3 and TRBJ1-1; TCRdb reports TRBD1, a call that lacks DNA to check it against. Germline CDR1 is LGHNA and CDR2 is YSLEER. There are 18 residues in the CDR3. CDR3 protein: CASSLAQLVGGKNTEAFF.

V is TRBV29-1 and J is TRBJ2-1; TCRdb returns TRBD1, unconfirmable since there is no DNA. CDR3 length: 14 residues. Germline V lookup: CDR1 SQVTM, CDR2 ANQGSEA. CDR3 in amino acids: CSALQGVGTNEQFF.

The chain uses TRBV5-7 and TRBJ2-1; the TCRdb D gene call, TRBD1, has no DNA to confirm it. TRBV5-7 is an ORF, with its function uncertain. The CDR3 has 12 residues. The CDR3 loop reads CASSLGPGERFF.

V and J are TRBV4-3 and TRBJ2-7. Germline-derived CDR1 and CDR2 are LGHNA and YSLEER. The CDR3 loop spans 15 amino acids. The CDR3 loop is CASSPSNGLAYEQYF.

This chain joins TRBV5-1 and TRBJ1-1; absent DNA, TCRdb's TRBD1 call cannot be checked. The CDR3 is made up of 15 amino acids. The germline CDR1 and CDR2 sequences are SGHRS and YFSETQ. CDR3 sequence: CASSLAGQLNTEAFF.

J is TRBJ1-2 and V is TRBV4-1; TCRdb's D gene call, TRBD1, goes unchecked for lack of DNA. The length of the CDR3 is 16 residues. CDR1 and CDR2 (germline): MGHRA, YSYEKL. This CDR3 reads CASSQVPGRVNYGYTF.

This chain joins TRBV12-3 or TRBV12-4 and TRBJ1-5; TCRdb's D call of TRBD1 is untestable without DNA. The CDR3 is made up of 12 amino acids. Here the CDR3 reads CASRLPDQPQHF.